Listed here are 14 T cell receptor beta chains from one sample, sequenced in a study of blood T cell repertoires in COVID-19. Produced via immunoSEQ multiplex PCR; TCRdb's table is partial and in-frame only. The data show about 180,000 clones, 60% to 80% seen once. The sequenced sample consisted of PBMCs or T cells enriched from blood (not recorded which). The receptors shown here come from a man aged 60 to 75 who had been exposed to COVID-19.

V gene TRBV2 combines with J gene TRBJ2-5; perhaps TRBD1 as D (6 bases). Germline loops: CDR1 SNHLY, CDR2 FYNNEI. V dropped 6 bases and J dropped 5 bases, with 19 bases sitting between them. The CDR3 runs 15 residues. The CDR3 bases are TGTGCCAGCAGGAGATCCGACAGGTTTGGGGAGACCCAGTACTTC. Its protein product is CASRRSDRFGETQYF.

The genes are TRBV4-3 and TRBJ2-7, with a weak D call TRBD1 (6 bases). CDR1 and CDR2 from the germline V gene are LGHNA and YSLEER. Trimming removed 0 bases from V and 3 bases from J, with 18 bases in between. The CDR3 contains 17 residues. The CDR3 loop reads CASSQEPPRGGFYEQYF. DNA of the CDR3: TGCGCCAGCAGCCAAGAACCCCCCAGGGGCGGATTCTACGAGCAGTACTTC.

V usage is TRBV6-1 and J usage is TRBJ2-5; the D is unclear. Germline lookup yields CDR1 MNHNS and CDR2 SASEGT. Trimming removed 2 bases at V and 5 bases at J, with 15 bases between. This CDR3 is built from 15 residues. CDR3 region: CASSEYRRGGETQYF. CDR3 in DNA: TGTGCCAGCAGTGAATATCGTCGAGGTGGGGAGACCCAGTACTTC.

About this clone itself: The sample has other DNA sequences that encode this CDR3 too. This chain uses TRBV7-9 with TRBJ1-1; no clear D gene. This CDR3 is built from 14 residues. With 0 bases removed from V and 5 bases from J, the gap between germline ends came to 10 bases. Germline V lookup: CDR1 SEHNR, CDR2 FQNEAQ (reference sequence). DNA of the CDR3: TGTGCCAGCAGCTTAGCGGCGGGTGGTACTGAAGCTTTCTTT. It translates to CASSLAAGGTEAFF.

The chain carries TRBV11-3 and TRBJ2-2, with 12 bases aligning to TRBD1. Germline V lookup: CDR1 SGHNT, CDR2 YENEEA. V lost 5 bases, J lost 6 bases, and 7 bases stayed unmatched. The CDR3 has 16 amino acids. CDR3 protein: CASSPGTGGWAGELFF. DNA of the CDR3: TGTGCCAGCAGCCCCGGGACAGGGGGCTGGGCCGGGGAGCTGTTTTTT.

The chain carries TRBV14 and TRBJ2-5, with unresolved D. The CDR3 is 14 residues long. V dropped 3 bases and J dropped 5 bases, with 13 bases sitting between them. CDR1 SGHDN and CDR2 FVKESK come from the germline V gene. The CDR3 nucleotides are TGTGCCAGCAGCCATCTAACAGTCCGGGAGACCCAGTACTTC. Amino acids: CASSHLTVRETQYF. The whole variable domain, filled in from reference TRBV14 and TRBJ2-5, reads EAGVTQFPSHSVIEKGQTVTLRCDPISGHDNLYWYRRVMGKEIKFLLHFVKESKQDESGMPNNRFLAERTGGTYSTLKVQPAELEDSGVYFCASSHLTVRETQYFGPGTRLLVL.

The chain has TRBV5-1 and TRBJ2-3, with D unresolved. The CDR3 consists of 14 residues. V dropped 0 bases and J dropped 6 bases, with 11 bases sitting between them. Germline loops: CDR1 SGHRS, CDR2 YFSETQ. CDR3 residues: CASSLAGAWDTQYF. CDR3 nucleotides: TGCGCCAGCAGCTTGGCAGGCGCGTGGGATACGCAGTATTTT.

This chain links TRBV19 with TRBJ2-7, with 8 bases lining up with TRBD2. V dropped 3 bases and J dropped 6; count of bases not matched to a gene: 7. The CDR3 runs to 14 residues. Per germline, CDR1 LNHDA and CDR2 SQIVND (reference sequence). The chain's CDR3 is CASSIGSGSGEQYF. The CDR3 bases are TGTGCCAGTAGTATCGGCAGCGGGAGCGGCGAGCAGTACTTC.

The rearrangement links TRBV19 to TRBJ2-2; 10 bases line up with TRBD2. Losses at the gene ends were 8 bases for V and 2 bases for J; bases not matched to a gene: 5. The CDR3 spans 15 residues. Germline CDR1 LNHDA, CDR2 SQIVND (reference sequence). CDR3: CASSLAGGNTGELFF. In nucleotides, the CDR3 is TGTGCCAGTTCGTTAGCGGGAGGAAACACCGGGGAGCTGTTTTTT.

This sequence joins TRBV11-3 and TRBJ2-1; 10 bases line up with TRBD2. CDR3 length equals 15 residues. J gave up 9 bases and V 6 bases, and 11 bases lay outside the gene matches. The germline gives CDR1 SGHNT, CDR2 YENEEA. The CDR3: CASRSGAGGRAEQFF. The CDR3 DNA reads TGTGCCAGCAGGTCGGGAGCGGGAGGGAGGGCTGAGCAGTTCTTC.

The CDR3 bases are TGTGCCAGTAGTCTCGGAGCGAACAATGAGCAGTTCTTC. It yields the protein CASSLGANNEQFF. This sequence joins TRBV19 and TRBJ2-1; unclear D gene. The CDR3 runs 13 residues. V lost 5 bases to trimming and J lost 5 bases, with 10 bases between them. Germline loops: CDR1 LNHDA, CDR2 SQIVND (reference sequence).

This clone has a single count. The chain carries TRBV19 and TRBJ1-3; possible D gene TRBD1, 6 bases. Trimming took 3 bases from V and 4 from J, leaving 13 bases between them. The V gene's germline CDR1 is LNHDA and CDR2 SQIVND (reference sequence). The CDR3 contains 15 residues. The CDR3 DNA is TGTGCCAGTAGTATTGGGCAGGGGACAGGAAACACCATATATTTT. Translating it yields CASSIGQGTGNTIYF.

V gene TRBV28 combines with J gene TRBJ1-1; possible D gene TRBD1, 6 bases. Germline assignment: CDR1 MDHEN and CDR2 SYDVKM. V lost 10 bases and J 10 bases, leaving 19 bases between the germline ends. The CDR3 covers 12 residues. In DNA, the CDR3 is TGTGCCACCTCCGCCCGGGGGGCAGCAGCTTTCTTT. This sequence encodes CATSARGAAAFF.

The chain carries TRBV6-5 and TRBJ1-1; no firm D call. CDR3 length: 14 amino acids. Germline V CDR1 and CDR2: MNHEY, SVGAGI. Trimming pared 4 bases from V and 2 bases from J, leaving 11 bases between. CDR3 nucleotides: TGTGCCAGCAGTTGGTTGTCGGGAAACACTGAAGCTTTCTTT. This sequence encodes CASSWLSGNTEAFF.